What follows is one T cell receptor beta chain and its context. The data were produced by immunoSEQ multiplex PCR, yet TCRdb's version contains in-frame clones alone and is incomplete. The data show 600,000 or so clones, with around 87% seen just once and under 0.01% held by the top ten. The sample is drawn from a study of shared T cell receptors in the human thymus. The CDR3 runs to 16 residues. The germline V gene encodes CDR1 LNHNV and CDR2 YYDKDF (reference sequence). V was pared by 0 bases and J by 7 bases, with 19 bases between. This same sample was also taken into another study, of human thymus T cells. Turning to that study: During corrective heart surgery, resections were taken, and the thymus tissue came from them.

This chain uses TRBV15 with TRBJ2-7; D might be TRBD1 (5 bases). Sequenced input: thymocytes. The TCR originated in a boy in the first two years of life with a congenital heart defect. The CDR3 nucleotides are TGTGCCACCAGCAGAGATGGGGTACAGGCCTTGAGAGAGCAGTACTTC. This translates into CATSRDGVQALREQYF.